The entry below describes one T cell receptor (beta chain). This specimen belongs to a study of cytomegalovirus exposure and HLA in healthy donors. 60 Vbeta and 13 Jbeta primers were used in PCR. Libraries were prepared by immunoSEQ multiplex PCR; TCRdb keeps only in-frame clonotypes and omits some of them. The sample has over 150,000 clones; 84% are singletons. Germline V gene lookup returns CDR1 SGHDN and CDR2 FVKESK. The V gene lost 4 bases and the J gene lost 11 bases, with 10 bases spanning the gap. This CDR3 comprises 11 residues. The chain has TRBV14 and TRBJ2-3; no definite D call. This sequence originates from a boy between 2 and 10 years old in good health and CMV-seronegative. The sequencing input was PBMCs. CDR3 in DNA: TGTGCCAGCAGCCGTATGGCGGAGCAGTATTTT. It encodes CASSRMAEQYF.